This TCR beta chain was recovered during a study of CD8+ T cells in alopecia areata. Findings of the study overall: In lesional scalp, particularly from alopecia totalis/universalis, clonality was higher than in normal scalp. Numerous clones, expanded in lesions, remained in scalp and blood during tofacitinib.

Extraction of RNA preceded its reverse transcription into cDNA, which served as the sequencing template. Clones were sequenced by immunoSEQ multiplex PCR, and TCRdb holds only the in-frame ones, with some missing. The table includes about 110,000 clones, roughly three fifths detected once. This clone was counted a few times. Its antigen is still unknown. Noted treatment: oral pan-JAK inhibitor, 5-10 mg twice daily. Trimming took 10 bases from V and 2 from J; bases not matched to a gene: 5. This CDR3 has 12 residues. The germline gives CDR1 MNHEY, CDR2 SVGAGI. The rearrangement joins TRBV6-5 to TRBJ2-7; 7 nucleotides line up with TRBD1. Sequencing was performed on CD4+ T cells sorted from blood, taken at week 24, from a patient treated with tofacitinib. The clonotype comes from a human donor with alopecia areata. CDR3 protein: CATTGVAYEQYF. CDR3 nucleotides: TGTGCCACTACAGGGGTCGCCTACGAGCAGTACTTC.